The next 9 T cell receptor beta chains were all read from a single sample in a study of identical twins. TCRdb independently ran MiXCR on the 5' RACE reads; one entry per CDR3 protein. Here the sample spans approximately 530,000 distinct CDR3 sequences, under 25% being singletons. This sample also appeared in a second study, on yellow fever vaccine responses in identical twins.

The sequenced material came from CD4+ T cells sorted from blood. The receptors were gathered from a woman in her late teens or twenties in good health.

This clonotype was counted between two and nine times. The rearrangement joins TRBV7-2 to TRBJ1-2; D perhaps matches TRBD1 (5 bases). This CDR3 is built from 15 residues. Germline values: CDR1 SGHTA, CDR2 FQGNSA. V shed 0 bases and J shed 7 bases, with 15 bases lying between them. The CDR3 sequence: CASSLAGTDQSGYTF. The CDR3, as DNA: TGTGCCAGCAGCTTAGCCGGGACGGACCAATCTGGCTACACCTTC.

The chain uses TRBV29-1 and TRBJ2-3; D is perhaps TRBD2 (7 bases). With 3 bases removed from V and 2 bases from J, the gap between germline ends came to 12 bases. The CDR3 covers 14 residues. The V gene's germline CDR1 is SQVTM and CDR2 ANQGSEA. The CDR3 region has the DNA TGCAGCGTTGATGCGGGGGCGAACACAGATACGCAGTATTTT. It encodes CSVDAGANTDTQYF.

This sequence joins TRBV6-5 and TRBJ2-1, with 7 bases that match TRBD1. J was trimmed by 10 bases and V by 5 bases; bases with no gene match: 2. This CDR3 is built from 11 residues. CDR1 MNHEY and CDR2 SVGAGI come from the germline V gene. The CDR3 sequence is CASSTRGEQFF. The CDR3 DNA follows: TGTGCCAGCAGTACCAGGGGGGAGCAGTTCTTC.

The chain employs TRBV20-1 and TRBJ2-3, with D tentatively TRBD1 (6 bases). The V gene lost 5 bases and the J gene lost 6 bases, with 18 bases spanning the gap. Germline V gene sequence: CDR1 DFQATT, CDR2 SNEGSKA (reference sequence). This CDR3 has 14 amino acids. The CDR3 bases are TGCAGTGCTCCACCTATCTACAGGGACGATACGCAGTATTTT. It yields the protein CSAPPIYRDDTQYF.

This clonotype was seen many times. CDR3 protein: CASSPGDYQETQYF. CDR3 DNA sequence: TGCGCCAGCAGCCCTGGGGACTACCAAGAGACCCAGTACTTC. The chain combines TRBV5-1 with TRBJ2-5; possibly TRBD2 for D (6 bases). The CDR3 extends over 14 amino acids. CDR1 and CDR2 from the germline V gene are SGHRS and YFSETQ. V shed 4 bases and J shed 0 bases, with 10 bases lying between them.

This clonotype appeared a few times. The V gene is TRBV5-1, the J gene TRBJ2-1; D gene uncertain. Trimming took 0 bases from V and 3 from J, leaving 13 bases between them. The CDR3 runs to 16 residues. Germline V CDR1 and CDR2: SGHRS, YFSETQ. CDR3 sequence reads: CASSLVVGAFYNEQFF. CDR3 DNA sequence: TGCGCCAGCAGCTTGGTTGTAGGAGCCTTCTACAATGAGCAGTTCTTC.

The CDR3 sequence is CASSITLAGSNEQFF. For the CDR3, the DNA is TGTGCCAGCAGTATTACACTAGCGGGAAGCAATGAGCAGTTCTTC. V usage is TRBV6-4 and J usage is TRBJ2-1; 10 bases are shared with TRBD2. The CDR3 totals 15 residues. Germline trimming cut 5 bases from V and 6 bases from J; bases unmatched to any gene: 7. Germline V gene sequence: CDR1 MRHNA, CDR2 SNTAGT.

This clonotype was observed a few times. The chain employs TRBV11-2 and TRBJ2-4, with TRBD2 matching over 8 bases. Trimming took 4 bases from V and 3 from J; bases not matched to a gene: 11. Per the germline V gene, CDR1 is SGHAT and CDR2 is FQNNGV. This CDR3 comprises 17 residues. CDR3 nucleotide sequence: TGTGCCAGCAGCTCCCTCGGTAGGAGCGGGGGCAAAAACATTCAGTACTTC. It specifies CASSSLGRSGGKNIQYF.

This clonotype was counted only a few times. The chain carries TRBV4-2 and TRBJ1-2, with D unclear. This CDR3 spans 16 amino acids. Trimming took 0 bases from V and 7 from J, leaving 18 bases between them. From germline, CDR1 is LGHNA and CDR2 YNFKEQ. The CDR3 nucleotides read TGTGCCAGCAGCCAAGATCTTAACTTCGAAGAAAGTGGCTACACCTTC. Translating gives CASSQDLNFEESGYTF.